These 32 T cell receptor beta chains share one sample of origin, sequenced in a study of early T cells in non-severe SARS-CoV-2 infection. TCRdb analysed the 5' RACE reads with MiXCR anew, one entry per CDR3 protein. The repertoire holds approximately 70,000 distinct CDR3 sequences, with more than 4% as singletons. Material: whole blood, obtained at baseline. The receptors here all came from an adult who was a healthcare worker with PCR-confirmed SARS-CoV-2 infection or an uninfected control (not recorded which).

This clonotype turned up a few times. The chain employs TRBV11-2 and TRBJ1-1; unclear D gene. This CDR3 comprises 14 residues. Looked up from germline, CDR1 is SGHAT and CDR2 is FQNNGV. The V end lost 3 bases, the J end lost 3 bases, and 11 bases lay between the germline ends. CDR3 in amino acids: CASSFSQSHTEAFF. In DNA form, the CDR3 reads TGTGCCAGCAGCTTTAGCCAGTCTCACACTGAAGCTTTCTTT.

The table lists this clonotype with a few counts. The chain joins TRBV29-1 to TRBJ2-2; no reliable D call. Per the germline V gene, CDR1 is SQVTM and CDR2 is ANQGSEA. Trimming took off 6 bases at V and 5 bases at J, with 10 bases between the two ends. The CDR3 has 12 amino acids. The CDR3 nucleotides read TGCAGCGTCATTTTATGGACCGGGGAGCTGTTTTTT. Its protein is CSVILWTGELFF.

There are a few counts of this clonotype. CDR3 sequence (DNA): TGCGCCAGCAGCCAATGGACGGATACCTACGAGCAGTACTTC. It codes for CASSQWTDTYEQYF. The rearrangement uses TRBV4-1 and TRBJ2-7, with D unresolved. In germline, CDR1 is MGHRA, CDR2 YSYEKL. CDR3 length: 14 amino acids. V gave up 2 bases and J gave up 2 bases, with 10 bases separating them.

The V gene is TRBV27, the J gene TRBJ1-2, with 9 bases identical to TRBD1. The germline V gene encodes CDR1 MNHEY and CDR2 SMNVEV (reference sequence). V lost 4 bases to trimming and J lost 4 bases; unmatched junction nucleotides: 7. CDR3 length: 15 amino acids. The CDR3 spells CASSSTGGRLYGYTF. The CDR3 nucleotides read TGTGCCAGCAGTTCTACAGGGGGCCGGCTCTATGGCTACACCTTC.

This clonotype has a count of ten or more. V gene TRBV5-1 combines with J gene TRBJ2-6, with TRBD2 matching 7 bases. In germline, CDR1 is SGHRS, CDR2 YFSETQ. The CDR3 runs to 16 residues. V gave up 4 bases and J gave up 2 bases; unmatched junction bases: 6. CDR3 nucleotide sequence: TGCGCCAGCAGCCGCCCTGGGGGGGCTGGGGCCAACGTCCTGACTTTC. Translated: CASSRPGGAGANVLTF.

This clonotype was observed a handful of times. The chain joins TRBV5-4 to TRBJ2-7; a possible D gene is TRBD2 (6 bases). The length of the CDR3 is 12 residues. The V gene lost 3 bases and the J gene lost 6 bases, with 10 bases spanning the gap. The germline gives CDR1 SGHNT, CDR2 YYREEE (reference sequence). CDR3: CASSWGDGEQYF. Written as DNA, the CDR3 is TGTGCCAGCAGCTGGGGGGACGGCGAGCAGTACTTC. The variable domain in full, with the rest retrieved from reference TRBV5-4 and TRBJ2-7, is ETGVTQSPTHLIKTRGQQVTLRCSSQSGHNTVSWYQQALGQGPQFIFQYYREEENGRGNFPPRFSGLQFPNYSSELNVNALELDDSALYLCASSWGDGEQYFGPGTRLTVT.

This clonotype has at least ten counts. This rearrangement joins TRBV7-2 to TRBJ2-7; a possible D gene is TRBD2 (5 bases). Per germline, CDR1 SGHTA and CDR2 FQGNSA. V lost 6 bases and J lost 5, with 23 bases in between. This CDR3 spans 16 amino acids. The CDR3 reads CASSPPTTSPRDEQYF. The CDR3 bases are TGTGCCAGCAGTCCTCCTACCACGTCGCCGCGGGACGAGCAGTACTTC.

This clonotype was counted ten times or more. The chain combines TRBV7-9 with TRBJ2-4, with 7 nucleotides matching TRBD2. J was trimmed by 6 bases and V by 3 bases; bases with no gene match: 5. This CDR3 has 14 amino acids. The germline V gene encodes CDR1 SEHNR and CDR2 FQNEAQ (reference sequence). CDR3 sequence (DNA): TGTGCCAGCAGCTTGTTCGGCGGGGGAAACATTCAGTACTTC. Amino acids: CASSLFGGGNIQYF.

This clonotype was detected a few times. The V and J genes are TRBV20-1 and TRBJ2-7; D uncertain. This CDR3 is 11 amino acids long. Germline values: CDR1 DFQATT, CDR2 SNEGSKA (reference sequence). Trimming pared 5 bases from V and 11 bases from J, leaving 16 bases between. DNA for the CDR3: TGCAGTGCTCCCGTCGACTCTAAGGAGTACTTC. Residues: CSAPVDSKEYF.

This CDR3 reads CAISGLAVSYNEQFF. The CDR3, as DNA: TGTGCCATCAGTGGACTAGCGGTGTCCTACAATGAGCAGTTCTTC. This chain joins TRBV10-3 and TRBJ2-1; 9 bases line up with TRBD2. V lost 4 bases, J lost 1 base, and 2 bases stayed unmatched. This CDR3 has 15 amino acids. Germline assignment: CDR1 ENHRY and CDR2 SYGVKD.

This clonotype was seen a few times. In DNA form, the CDR3 reads TGTGCCAGCAGCGAGGGACAGGGGGTCGCTACCTTC. Encoded protein: CASSEGQGVATF. This chain joins TRBV9 and TRBJ1-2, with TRBD1 matching over 11 bases. V dropped 3 bases and J dropped 14; count of bases not matched to a gene: 6. The CDR3 is 12 residues long. Germline V gives CDR1 SGDLS, CDR2 YYNGEE.

In its sample, this clonotype was seen many times. The chain recombines TRBV28 with TRBJ2-7; TRBD2 matches 8 bases. This CDR3 is built from 15 residues. After removal of 5 bases from V and 6 bases from J, the junction contained 12 bases not matched to a gene. Germline-derived CDR1 and CDR2 are MDHEN and SYDVKM. The CDR3 region is CASSTPGLVKGEQYF. CDR3 nucleotides: TGTGCCAGCAGTACCCCGGGACTAGTAAAAGGCGAGCAGTACTTC.

This clonotype was counted at least ten times. The genes are TRBV18 and TRBJ2-7, with D perhaps TRBD1 or TRBD2 (5 bases each). Germline V gene sequence: CDR1 KGHSH, CDR2 LQKENI. Trimming took 6 bases from V and 3 from J, leaving 12 bases between them. CDR3 length equals 13 residues. CDR3 nucleotide sequence: TGTGCCAGCTCCGGGGACCGAGGCTACGAGCAGTACTTC. This sequence encodes CASSGDRGYEQYF. Full variable domain (outside the CDR3, taken from reference TRBV18 and TRBJ2-7): NAGVMQNPRHLVRRRGQEARLRCSPMKGHSHVYWYRQLPEEGLKFMVYLQKENIIDESGMPKERFSAEFPKEGPSILRIQQVVRGDSAAYFCASSGDRGYEQYFGPGTRLTVT.

V gene TRBV20-1 combines with J gene TRBJ1-3, with D unresolved. Deletions cut 0 bases from V and 0 bases from J, with 9 bases between. This CDR3 comprises 15 residues. Germline CDR1 DFQATT, CDR2 SNEGSKA (reference sequence). The CDR3 DNA sequence: TGCAGTGCTAGAGATCCTGGGAACTCTGGAAACACCATATATTTT. It translates to CSARDPGNSGNTIYF.

The gene calls are TRBV5-4 and TRBJ2-1, with D maybe TRBD1 (5 bases). The V and J ends lost 1 base and 6 bases respectively, with 8 bases between them. Germline loops: CDR1 SGHNT, CDR2 YYREEE (reference sequence). This CDR3 contains 13 residues. As DNA, the CDR3 is TGTGCCAGCAGCTTGCCTGGGGCCAATGAGCAGTTCTTC. It yields the protein CASSLPGANEQFF.

The table lists this clonotype with a few counts. The chain uses TRBV2 and TRBJ1-1; 8 nucleotides match TRBD1. V dropped 4 bases and J dropped 1; count of bases not matched to a gene: 5. The CDR3 covers 15 residues. Germline CDR1 and CDR2: SNHLY and FYNNEI. The CDR3: CASSVWTGQNTEAFF. The CDR3 DNA reads as TGTGCCAGCAGTGTTTGGACAGGGCAGAACACTGAAGCTTTCTTT. The complete variable domain, with remaining parts taken from reference TRBV2 and TRBJ1-1, reads EPEVTQTPSHQVTQMGQEVILRCVPISNHLYFYWYRQILGQKVEFLVSFYNNEISEKSEIFDDQFSVERPDGSNFTLKIRSTKLEDSAMYFCASSVWTGQNTEAFFGQGTRLTVV.

The chain recombines TRBV7-9 with TRBJ1-4; no reliable D call. Trimming removed 3 bases at V and 0 bases at J, with 8 bases between. Germline V CDR1 and CDR2: SEHNR, FQNEAQ (reference sequence). This CDR3 has 15 amino acids. CDR3 in DNA: TGTGCCAGCAGCTTCACGGGTTCAACTAATGAAAAACTGTTTTTT. This encodes CASSFTGSTNEKLFF.

V usage is TRBV7-2 and J usage is TRBJ2-1; TRBD1 agrees at 9 bases. Per germline, CDR1 SGHTA and CDR2 FQGNSA. The CDR3 is 15 residues long. V dropped 5 bases and J dropped 7; count of bases not matched to a gene: 9. Here the CDR3 DNA reads TGTGCCAGCAGCCTGAACAGGGGGCCACGTAATGAGCAGTTCTTC. As protein: CASSLNRGPRNEQFF.

This rearrangement joins TRBV27 to TRBJ2-7; the D call may be TRBD1 or TRBD2 (5 bases each). CDR3 length: 14 amino acids. The germline V gene has CDR1 MNHEY and CDR2 SMNVEV (reference sequence). V was shortened by 3 bases and J by 2 bases, with 11 bases between the two germline ends. CDR3 region: CASSFGAGAYEQYF. CDR3 DNA: TGTGCCAGCAGTTTTGGGGCCGGGGCCTACGAGCAGTACTTC.

This clonotype was counted a few times. The V call is TRBV20-1, the J call TRBJ1-5; no clear D. This CDR3 contains 13 residues. Germline V lookup: CDR1 DFQATT, CDR2 SNEGSKA (reference sequence). The ends were cut back, 5 bases at V and 4 bases at J, with 12 bases in the middle. DNA of the CDR3: TGCAGTGCTGAGGTGGCACGTAATCAGCCCCAGCATTTT. Translated: CSAEVARNQPQHF.

Many counts were recorded for this clonotype. The J gene is TRBJ1-1, the V gene TRBV7-9; TRBD1 agrees at 8 bases. Germline CDR1 SEHNR, CDR2 FQNEAQ (reference sequence). V lost 2 bases to trimming and J lost 0 bases; unmatched junction nucleotides: 2. This CDR3 has 15 amino acids. CDR3 sequence: CASSLQGAMNTEAFF. In DNA form, the CDR3 reads TGTGCCAGCAGCTTACAGGGGGCGATGAACACTGAAGCTTTCTTT.

This clonotype was observed at least ten times. This chain links TRBV28 with TRBJ2-7; D gene unclear. Germline CDR1 reads MDHEN; CDR2 reads SYDVKM. V dropped 5 bases and J dropped 3 bases, with 8 bases sitting between them. The CDR3 runs to 12 residues. DNA of the CDR3: TGTGCCAGCAGTCTGGGCCTCTACGAGCAGTACTTC. Amino acid sequence: CASSLGLYEQYF.

The chain recombines TRBV18 with TRBJ2-7; 10 bases line up with TRBD1. V shed 8 bases, J shed 5 bases, and the junction held 12 bases outside the gene matches. Germline V gene data show CDR1 as KGHSH and CDR2 as LQKENI. This CDR3 has 15 amino acids. The CDR3 DNA sequence: TGTGCCAGCCGTCCGGGACAGGGGCCTACCCACGAGCAGTACTTC. This gives the protein CASRPGQGPTHEQYF.

The table lists this clonotype with a few counts. The V and J genes are TRBV7-9 and TRBJ2-7, with D perhaps matching TRBD2 (6 bases). The V gene lost 5 bases and the J gene lost 7 bases, with 12 bases spanning the gap. Per the germline V gene, CDR1 is SEHNR and CDR2 is FQNEAQ (reference sequence). The CDR3 totals 12 residues. The CDR3 region is CASSPPSVEQYF. The CDR3 coding sequence is TGTGCCAGCAGCCCACCTAGCGTTGAGCAGTACTTC.

This clonotype was found many times. This rearrangement joins TRBV19 to TRBJ2-1, with 8 bases aligning to TRBD2. V shed 5 bases and J 4 bases; nucleotides not matched to a gene: 4. Germline V gene lookup returns CDR1 LNHDA and CDR2 SQIVND (reference sequence). The CDR3 totals 14 residues. This CDR3 is CASSQTSDYNEQFF. CDR3 nucleotides: TGTGCCAGTAGTCAGACTAGCGATTACAATGAGCAGTTCTTC.

This clonotype has just a few counts. The rearrangement joins TRBV20-1 to TRBJ2-3; D is ambiguous. V lost 6 bases and J lost 1, with 14 bases in between. CDR3 length: 14 amino acids. Germline V gives CDR1 DFQATT, CDR2 SNEGSKA (reference sequence). This chain's CDR3 is CSADPGEGTDTQYF. DNA for the CDR3: TGCAGTGCCGATCCGGGCGAGGGCACAGATACGCAGTATTTT.

This clonotype was counted many times. The rearrangement uses TRBV20-1 and TRBJ1-2; D gene ambiguous. This CDR3 comprises 14 residues. Trimming shortened V by 1 base and J by 1 base, and 10 bases separated the two germline ends. Germline values: CDR1 DFQATT, CDR2 SNEGSKA (reference sequence). DNA of the CDR3: TGCAGTGCTAGAGGACTCGGCCTTAACTATGGCTACACCTTC. It yields the protein CSARGLGLNYGYTF.

The chain uses TRBV9 and TRBJ2-7; TRBD2 aligns across 7 bases. The CDR3 covers 14 residues. Germline V gene lookup returns CDR1 SGDLS and CDR2 YYNGEE. J gave up 2 bases and V 4 bases, and 6 bases lay outside the gene matches. CDR3 coding DNA: TGTGCCAGCAGCCCAGGACTAGGGACCTACGAGCAGTACTTC. This sequence encodes CASSPGLGTYEQYF.

This clonotype came up many times. This chain uses TRBV7-8 with TRBJ1-1; D remains ambiguous. Germline V gene sequence: CDR1 SGHVS, CDR2 FQNEAQ. Trimming removed 5 bases at V and 2 bases at J, with 12 bases between. The CDR3 sequence is 14 residues long. The CDR3 bases are TGTGCCAGCAGCCTCCGTGAAACAAACACTGAAGCTTTCTTT. Its protein is CASSLRETNTEAFF.

This clonotype was counted at least ten times. The chain links TRBV7-6 to TRBJ2-6; D is undetermined. Germline loops: CDR1 SGHVS, CDR2 FNYEAQ. The CDR3 totals 16 residues. Trimming pared 1 base from V and 0 bases from J, leaving 7 bases between. CDR3 DNA: TGTGCCAGCAGCTTAGGACGGTCCTCTGGGGCCAACGTCCTGACTTTC. This translates into CASSLGRSSGANVLTF.

The chain has TRBV5-8 and TRBJ1-2; D gene ambiguous. Germline V gene data show CDR1 as SGHTS and CDR2 as YDEGEE. The CDR3 is made up of 10 amino acids. Trimming shortened V by 5 bases and J by 8 bases, and 7 bases separated the two germline ends. As DNA, the CDR3 is TGTGCCAGCAGTCCCCCGGGCTACACCTTC. It translates to CASSPPGYTF.

This clonotype showed up many times. The V gene is TRBV6-2 or TRBV6-3, the J gene TRBJ2-3; D uncertain. Per germline, CDR1 MNHEY and CDR2 SVGEGT. The CDR3 totals 13 residues. Trimming removed 2 bases at V and 5 bases at J, with 8 bases between. CDR3: CASSYPSVDTQYF. The CDR3 DNA follows: TGTGCCAGCAGTTACCCGAGCGTAGATACGCAGTATTTT.